This T cell receptor beta chain was sequenced for a study of cytomegalovirus exposure and HLA in healthy donors. Findings and caveats of the study: It was reported in a later analysis that an Asian-associated ancestry cluster showed fewer N-insertions than the approximately 700-donor mean. Previously analyzed data showed that most TCR beta V segments were productive at a frequency of about 87% or about 30%. In a later analysis, DRB1 alleles had the most associated TCRs; HLA-C alleles the fewest.

In regard to this clone: Its antigen is still unknown.

Researchers ran the PCR with 60 Vbeta and 13 Jbeta primers. In the source study's methods: Later work found 80 million or so unique TCR beta chains, with 9 million to 13 million shared. Data came from immunoSEQ multiplex PCR; TCRdb stores just in-frame clones and leaves some out. From that table come the V and J calls and clone size; the DNA was used to work out D and trimming. The sample includes roughly 100,000 clones, roughly 85% seen only once; the top ten take 3.1%. The sequence was obtained from a middle-aged woman in good health and CMV-seronegative. Sequencing input: PBMCs.

CDR3 coding DNA: TGCGCCAGCAGCTTGTTTGGCAGGGGGCACACTGAAGCTTTCTTT. It specifies CASSLFGRGHTEAFF. The chain is built from TRBV5-1 and TRBJ1-1, with 8 bases aligning to TRBD1. CDR1 is SGHRS, CDR2 YFSETQ, per germline. CDR3 length: 15 amino acids. V lost 1 base, J lost 3 bases, and 5 bases stayed unmatched.